The 7 T cell receptor beta chains below come from one sample, sequenced in a study of T cells in Graves' hyperthyroidism and ophthalmopathy. Using RNA transcripts as the source, TCR beta CDR3 regions were amplified. An initial round of RT-PCR targeting the TCR CDR3 relied on the HTBI primer set. TCRdb analysed the multiplex PCR reads with MiXCR anew, one entry per CDR3 protein. This table holds about half a million distinct CDR3 sequences, under 25% found once. The sample consisted of blood. The receptors shown here come from a woman in her 70s with Graves' ophthalmopathy.

This clonotype showed up many times. This chain connects TRBV7-2 to TRBJ2-7; 8 nucleotides agree with TRBD2. Per the germline V gene, CDR1 is SGHTA and CDR2 is FQGNSA. The trim removed 5 bases at V and 1 base at J, leaving 7 bases unmatched. This CDR3 comprises 15 residues. The CDR3 coding sequence is TGTGCCAGCAGCGCGGTAGCGGGACGATCCTACGAGCAGTACTTC. It yields the protein CASSAVAGRSYEQYF.

This chain links TRBV30 with TRBJ1-2; possibly TRBD1 for D (5 bases). Germline V CDR1 and CDR2: GTSNPN, SVGIG (reference sequence). CDR3 length equals 13 residues. CDR3 sequence: CVYIPRGSYGYTF. CDR3 bases: TGTGTCTATATCCCCCGGGGGAGCTATGGCTACACCTTC.

The rearrangement uses TRBV9 and TRBJ2-1; D is ambiguous. V lost 1 base, J lost 8 bases, and 13 bases lay in between. The CDR3 sequence is 14 residues long. Germline lookup yields CDR1 SGDLS and CDR2 YYNGEE. The CDR3 protein is CASSVRTTRDEQFF. CDR3 bases: TGTGCCAGCAGCGTAAGAACAACCCGGGATGAGCAGTTCTTC.

This clonotype was recorded a few times. The chain links TRBV20-1 to TRBJ1-1, with 7 bases lining up with TRBD1. The CDR3 sequence is 14 residues long. The germline V gene has CDR1 DFQATT and CDR2 SNEGSKA (reference sequence). After removal of 4 bases from V and 10 bases from J, the junction contained 15 bases not matched to a gene. As DNA, the CDR3 is TGCAGTGCTATCCGAACCACAGGGGAGGCGGCAGCTTTCTTT. Translating it yields CSAIRTTGEAAAFF.

This clonotype was observed a handful of times. The rearrangement joins TRBV10-1 to TRBJ2-7; 7 nucleotides agree with TRBD1. The junction had 9 bases not matched to a gene; V was cut back by 5 bases and J by 5 bases. This CDR3 comprises 14 residues. Germline CDR1 and CDR2: WNHNN and SYGVQD (reference sequence). The CDR3 loop reads CASSRARGFDEQYF. The CDR3 bases are TGCGCCAGCAGTAGGGCCAGGGGGTTCGACGAGCAGTACTTC.

This clonotype came up a few times. The chain is built from TRBV6-1 and TRBJ2-6; D ambiguous. In germline, CDR1 is MNHNS, CDR2 SASEGT. The CDR3 loop spans 13 amino acids. V was shortened by 7 bases and J by 2 bases, with 6 bases between the two germline ends. The DNA for the CDR3 is TGTGCCAGCACCAGAGCTGGGGCCAACGTCCTGACTTTC. It is translated as CASTRAGANVLTF.

This clonotype appeared many times. The rearrangement links TRBV2 to TRBJ1-1; D possibly corresponds to TRBD1 (5 bases). The CDR3 has 14 amino acids. Trimming removed 6 bases at V and 4 bases at J, with 15 bases between. CDR1 and CDR2 (germline): SNHLY, FYNNEI. In nucleotides, the CDR3 is TGTGCCAGCAGGAGTACTACTGGGGGCACTGAAGCTTTCTTT. Encoded protein: CASRSTTGGTEAFF. Together with reference TRBV2 and TRBJ1-1, the CDR3 gives the full variable domain: EPEVTQTPSHQVTQMGQEVILRCVPISNHLYFYWYRQILGQKVEFLVSFYNNEISEKSEIFDDQFSVERPDGSNFTLKIRSTKLEDSAMYFCASRSTTGGTEAFFGQGTRLTVV.